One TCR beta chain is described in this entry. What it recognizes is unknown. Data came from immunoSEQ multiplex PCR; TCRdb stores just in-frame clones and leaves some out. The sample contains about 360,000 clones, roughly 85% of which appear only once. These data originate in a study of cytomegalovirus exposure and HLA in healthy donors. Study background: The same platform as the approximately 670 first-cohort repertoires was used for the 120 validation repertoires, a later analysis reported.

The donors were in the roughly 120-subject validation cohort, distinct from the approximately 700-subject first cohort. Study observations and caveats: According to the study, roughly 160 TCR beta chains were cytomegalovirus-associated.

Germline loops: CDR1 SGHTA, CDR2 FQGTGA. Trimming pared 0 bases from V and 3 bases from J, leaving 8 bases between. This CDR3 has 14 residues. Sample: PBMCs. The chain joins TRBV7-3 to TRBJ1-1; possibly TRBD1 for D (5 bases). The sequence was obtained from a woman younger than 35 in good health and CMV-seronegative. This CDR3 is CASSLTGGDTEAFF. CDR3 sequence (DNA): TGTGCCAGCAGCTTAACGGGGGGAGACACTGAAGCTTTCTTT.